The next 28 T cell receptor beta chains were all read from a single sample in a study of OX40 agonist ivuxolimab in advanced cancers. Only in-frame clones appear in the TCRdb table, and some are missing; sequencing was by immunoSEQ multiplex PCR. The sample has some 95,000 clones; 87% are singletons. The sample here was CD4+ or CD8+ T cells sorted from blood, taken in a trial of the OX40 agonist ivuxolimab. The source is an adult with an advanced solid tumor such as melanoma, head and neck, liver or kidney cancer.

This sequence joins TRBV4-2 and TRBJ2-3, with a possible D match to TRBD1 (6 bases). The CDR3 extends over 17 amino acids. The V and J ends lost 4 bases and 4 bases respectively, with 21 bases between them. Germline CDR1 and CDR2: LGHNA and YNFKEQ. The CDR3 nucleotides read TGTGCCAGCAGCCCCCCGGGTTTTCAGGGGCTGGCAGATACGCAGTATTTT. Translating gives CASSPPGFQGLADTQYF.

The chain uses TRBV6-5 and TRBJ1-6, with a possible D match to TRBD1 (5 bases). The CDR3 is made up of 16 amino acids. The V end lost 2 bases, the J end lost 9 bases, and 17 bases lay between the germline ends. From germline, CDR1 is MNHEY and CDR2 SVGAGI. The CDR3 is CASSYLGHRDPSPLHF. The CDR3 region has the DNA TGTGCCAGCAGTTACCTAGGACACCGTGATCCTTCACCCCTCCACTTT.

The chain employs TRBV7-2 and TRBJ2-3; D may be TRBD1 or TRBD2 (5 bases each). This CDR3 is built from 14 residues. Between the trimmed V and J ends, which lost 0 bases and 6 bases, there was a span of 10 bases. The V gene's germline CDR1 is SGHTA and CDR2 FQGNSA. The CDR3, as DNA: TGTGCCAGCAGCTTAGCGGGGACCGGGGATACGCAGTATTTT. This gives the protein CASSLAGTGDTQYF.

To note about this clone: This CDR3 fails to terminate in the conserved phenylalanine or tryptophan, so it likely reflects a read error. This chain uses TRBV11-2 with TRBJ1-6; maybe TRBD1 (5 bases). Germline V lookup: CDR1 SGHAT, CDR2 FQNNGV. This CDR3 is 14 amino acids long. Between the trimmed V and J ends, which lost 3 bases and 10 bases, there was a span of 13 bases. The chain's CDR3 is CASSLGGVGSPLHL. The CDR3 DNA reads TGTGCCAGCAGCTTGGGGGGAGTCGGATCACCCCTCCACCTT.

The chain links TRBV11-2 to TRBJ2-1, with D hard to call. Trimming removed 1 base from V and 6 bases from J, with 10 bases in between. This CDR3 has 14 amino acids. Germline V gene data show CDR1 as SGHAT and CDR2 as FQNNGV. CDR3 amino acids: CASSLGAGPNEQFF. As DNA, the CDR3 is TGTGCCAGCAGCTTAGGGGCAGGTCCCAATGAGCAGTTCTTC. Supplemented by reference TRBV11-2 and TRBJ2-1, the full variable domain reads EAGVAQSPRYKIIEKRQSVAFWCNPISGHATLYWYQQILGQGPKLLIQFQNNGVVDDSQLPKDRFSAERLKGVDSTLKIQPAKLEDSAVYLCASSLGAGPNEQFFGPGTRLTVL.

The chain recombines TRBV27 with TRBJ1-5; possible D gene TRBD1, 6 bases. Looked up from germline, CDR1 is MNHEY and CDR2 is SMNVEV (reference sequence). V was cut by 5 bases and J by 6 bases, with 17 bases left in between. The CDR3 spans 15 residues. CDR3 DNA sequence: TGTGCCAGCAGTCTCCGCACAGGGCAGGGTCAGCCCCAGCATTTT. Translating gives CASSLRTGQGQPQHF.

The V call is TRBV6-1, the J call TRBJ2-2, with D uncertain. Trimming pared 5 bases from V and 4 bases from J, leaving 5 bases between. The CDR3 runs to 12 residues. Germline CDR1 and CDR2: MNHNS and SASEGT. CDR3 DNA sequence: TGTGCCAGCAGTCCAATCACCGGGGAGCTGTTTTTT. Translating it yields CASSPITGELFF.

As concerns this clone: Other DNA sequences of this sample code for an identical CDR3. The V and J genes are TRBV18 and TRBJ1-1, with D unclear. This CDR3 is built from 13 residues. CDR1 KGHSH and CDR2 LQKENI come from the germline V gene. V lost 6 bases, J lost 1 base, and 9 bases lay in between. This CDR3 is CASSPQGNTEAFF. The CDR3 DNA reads TGTGCCAGCTCGCCTCAAGGGAACACTGAAGCTTTCTTT.

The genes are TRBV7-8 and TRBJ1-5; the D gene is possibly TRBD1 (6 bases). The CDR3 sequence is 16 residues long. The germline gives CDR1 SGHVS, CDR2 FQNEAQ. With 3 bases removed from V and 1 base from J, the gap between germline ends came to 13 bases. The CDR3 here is CASSLVAGESNQPQHF. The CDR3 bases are TGTGCCAGCAGCTTGGTGGCAGGGGAAAGCAATCAGCCCCAGCATTTT.

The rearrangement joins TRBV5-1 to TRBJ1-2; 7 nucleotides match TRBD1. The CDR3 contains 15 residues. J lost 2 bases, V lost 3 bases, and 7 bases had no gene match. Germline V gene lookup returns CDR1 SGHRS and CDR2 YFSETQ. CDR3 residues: CASSWAPGQNYGYTF. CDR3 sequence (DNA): TGCGCCAGCAGCTGGGCCCCGGGACAGAACTATGGCTACACCTTC.

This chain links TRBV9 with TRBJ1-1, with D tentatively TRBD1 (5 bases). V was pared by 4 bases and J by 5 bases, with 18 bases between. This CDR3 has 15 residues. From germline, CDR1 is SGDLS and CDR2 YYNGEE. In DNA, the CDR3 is TGTGCCAGCAGCCCCCGCGGGGGATACTTGACTGAAGCTTTCTTT. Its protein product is CASSPRGGYLTEAFF. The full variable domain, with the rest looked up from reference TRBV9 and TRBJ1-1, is DSGVTQTPKHLITATGQRVTLRCSPRSGDLSVYWYQQSLDQGLQFLIQYYNGEERAKGNILERFSAQQFPDLHSELNLSSLELGDSALYFCASSPRGGYLTEAFFGQGTRLTVV.

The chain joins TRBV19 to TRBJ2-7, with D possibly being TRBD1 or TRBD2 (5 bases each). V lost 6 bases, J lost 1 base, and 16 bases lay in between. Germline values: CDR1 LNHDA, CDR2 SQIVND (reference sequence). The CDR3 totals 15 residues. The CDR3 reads CASSVTGTASYEQYF. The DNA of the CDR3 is TGTGCCAGTAGCGTGACCGGGACCGCGTCCTACGAGCAGTACTTC.

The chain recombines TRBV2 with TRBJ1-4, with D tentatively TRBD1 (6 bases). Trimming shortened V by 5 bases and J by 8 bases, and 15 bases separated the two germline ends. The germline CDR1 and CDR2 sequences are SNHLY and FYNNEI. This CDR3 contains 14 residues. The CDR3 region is CASSPRQDLEKLFF. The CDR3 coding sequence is TGTGCCAGCAGTCCCCGACAGGATTTAGAAAAACTGTTTTTT.

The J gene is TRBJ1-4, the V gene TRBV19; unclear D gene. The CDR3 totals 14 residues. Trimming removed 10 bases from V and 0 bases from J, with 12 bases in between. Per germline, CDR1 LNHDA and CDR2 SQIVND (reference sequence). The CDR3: CATSLTATNEKLFF. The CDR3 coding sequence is TGTGCCACCTCGCTTACTGCAACTAATGAAAAACTGTTTTTT.

CDR3 sequence reads: CASSERIGARNNNQPQHF. CDR3 in DNA: TGTGCCAGCAGTGAAAGGATTGGGGCTCGCAACAACAATCAGCCCCAGCATTTT. The rearrangement links TRBV6-1 to TRBJ1-5; perhaps TRBD1 as D (5 bases). The CDR3 consists of 18 residues. The germline V gene has CDR1 MNHNS and CDR2 SASEGT. V lost 2 bases, J lost 3 bases, and 20 bases lay in between.

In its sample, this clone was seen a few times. Written as DNA, the CDR3 is TGCAGTGCAGGGGTCACTGAAGCTTTCTTT. Encoded protein: CSAGVTEAFF. The chain employs TRBV20-1 and TRBJ1-1; tentatively, D is TRBD1 (5 bases). This CDR3 has 10 amino acids. In germline, CDR1 is DFQATT, CDR2 SNEGSKA (reference sequence). V shed 6 bases and J shed 4 bases, with 6 bases lying between them.

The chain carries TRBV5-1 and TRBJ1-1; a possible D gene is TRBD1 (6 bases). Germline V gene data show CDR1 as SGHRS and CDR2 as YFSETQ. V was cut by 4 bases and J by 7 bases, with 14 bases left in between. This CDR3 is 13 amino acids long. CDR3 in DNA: TGCGCCAGCAGCCGCTTAATGACAGGTGAAGCTTTCTTT. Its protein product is CASSRLMTGEAFF.

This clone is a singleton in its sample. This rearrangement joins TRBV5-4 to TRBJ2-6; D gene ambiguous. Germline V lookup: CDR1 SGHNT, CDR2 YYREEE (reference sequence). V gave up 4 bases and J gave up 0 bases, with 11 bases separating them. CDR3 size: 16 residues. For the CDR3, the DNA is TGTGCCAGCAGCCTGACGGTAAACTCTGGGGCCAACGTCCTGACTTTC. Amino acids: CASSLTVNSGANVLTF.

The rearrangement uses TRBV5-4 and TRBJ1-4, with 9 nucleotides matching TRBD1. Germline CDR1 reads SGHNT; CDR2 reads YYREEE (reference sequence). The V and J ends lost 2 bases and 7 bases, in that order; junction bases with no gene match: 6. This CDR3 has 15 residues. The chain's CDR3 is CASSLQGAAGEKLFF. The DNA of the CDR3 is TGTGCCAGCAGCTTACAGGGGGCCGCGGGTGAAAAACTGTTTTTT.

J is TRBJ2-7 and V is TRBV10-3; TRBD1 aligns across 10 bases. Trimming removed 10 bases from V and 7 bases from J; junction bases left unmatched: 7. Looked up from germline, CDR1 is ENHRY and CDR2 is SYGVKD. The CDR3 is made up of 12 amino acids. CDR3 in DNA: TGTGCCACCCTGGACAGGGGGTGGGAGCAGTACTTC. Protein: CATLDRGWEQYF.

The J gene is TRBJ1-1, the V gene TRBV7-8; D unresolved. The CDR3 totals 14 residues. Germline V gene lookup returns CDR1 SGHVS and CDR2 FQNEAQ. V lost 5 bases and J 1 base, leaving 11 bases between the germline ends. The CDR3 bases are TGTGCCAGCAGCCCCCGGACGGGGAACACTGAAGCTTTCTTT. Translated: CASSPRTGNTEAFF. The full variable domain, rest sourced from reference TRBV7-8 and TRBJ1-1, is GAGVSQSPRYKVAKRGQDVALRCDPISGHVSLFWYQQALGQGPEFLTYFQNEAQLDKSGLPSDRFFAERPEGSVSTLKIQRTQQEDSAVYLCASSPRTGNTEAFFGQGTRLTVV.

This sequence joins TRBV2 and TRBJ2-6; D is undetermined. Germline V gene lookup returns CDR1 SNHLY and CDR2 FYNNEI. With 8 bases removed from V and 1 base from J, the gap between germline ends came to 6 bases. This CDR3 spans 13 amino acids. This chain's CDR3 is CASGQSGANVLTF. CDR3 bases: TGTGCCAGCGGGCAATCTGGGGCCAACGTCCTGACTTTC. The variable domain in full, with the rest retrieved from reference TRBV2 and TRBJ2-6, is EPEVTQTPSHQVTQMGQEVILRCVPISNHLYFYWYRQILGQKVEFLVSFYNNEISEKSEIFDDQFSVERPDGSNFTLKIRSTKLEDSAMYFCASGQSGANVLTFGAGSRLTVL.

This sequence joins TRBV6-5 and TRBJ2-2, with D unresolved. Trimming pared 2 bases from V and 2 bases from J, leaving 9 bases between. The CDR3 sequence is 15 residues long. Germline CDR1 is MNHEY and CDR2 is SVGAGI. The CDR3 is CASSYEAPNTGELFF. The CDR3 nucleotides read TGTGCCAGCAGTTACGAAGCACCAAACACCGGGGAGCTGTTTTTT.

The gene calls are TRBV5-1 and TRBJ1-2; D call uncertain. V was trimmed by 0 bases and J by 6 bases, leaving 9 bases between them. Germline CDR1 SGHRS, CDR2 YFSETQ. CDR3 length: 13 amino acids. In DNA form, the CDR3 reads TGCGCCAGCAGCTTGGAGTCCCGAAATGGCTACACCTTC. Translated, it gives CASSLESRNGYTF.

The CDR3 loop reads CASSSNNIGDGYTF. The DNA of the CDR3 is TGTGCCAGCAGCTCAAACAATATTGGGGACGGCTACACCTTC. The chain links TRBV7-3 to TRBJ1-2; tentative D call: TRBD1 (5 bases). This CDR3 comprises 14 residues. Trimming removed 4 bases at V and 8 bases at J, with 17 bases between. The V gene's germline CDR1 is SGHTA and CDR2 FQGTGA.

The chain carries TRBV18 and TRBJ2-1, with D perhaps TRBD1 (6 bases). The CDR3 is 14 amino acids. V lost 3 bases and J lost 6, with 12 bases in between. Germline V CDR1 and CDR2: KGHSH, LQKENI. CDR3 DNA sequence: TGTGCCAGCTCACCTGACCGACAGGTCAATGAGCAGTTCTTC. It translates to CASSPDRQVNEQFF.

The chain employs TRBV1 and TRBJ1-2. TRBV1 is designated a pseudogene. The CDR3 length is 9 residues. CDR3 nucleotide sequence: TGCACCACCACGTTCCGCTACACCTTC. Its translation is CTTTFRYTF.

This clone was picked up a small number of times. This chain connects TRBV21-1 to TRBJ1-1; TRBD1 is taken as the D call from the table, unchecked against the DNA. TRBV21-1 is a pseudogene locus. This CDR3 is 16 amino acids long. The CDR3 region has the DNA TGTGCCAGCAGCACCAGACAGGGCATGATGGCCACTGAAGCTTTCTTT. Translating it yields CASSTRQGMMATEAFF.